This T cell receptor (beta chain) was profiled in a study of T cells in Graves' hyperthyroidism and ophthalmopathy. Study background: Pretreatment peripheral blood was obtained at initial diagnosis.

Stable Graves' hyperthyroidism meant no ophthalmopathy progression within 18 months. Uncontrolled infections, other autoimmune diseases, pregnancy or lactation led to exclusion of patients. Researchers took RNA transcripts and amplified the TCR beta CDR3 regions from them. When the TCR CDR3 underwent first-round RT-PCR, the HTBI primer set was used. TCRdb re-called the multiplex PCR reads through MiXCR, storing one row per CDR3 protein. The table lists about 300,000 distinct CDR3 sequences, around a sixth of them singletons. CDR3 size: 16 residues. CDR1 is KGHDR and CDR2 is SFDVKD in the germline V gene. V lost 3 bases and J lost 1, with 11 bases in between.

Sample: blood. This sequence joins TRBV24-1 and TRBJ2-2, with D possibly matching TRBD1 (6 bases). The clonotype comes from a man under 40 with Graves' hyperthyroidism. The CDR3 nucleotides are TGTGCCACCAGTGATGGACCCAGGGGGAACACCGGGGAGCTGTTTTTT. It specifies CATSDGPRGNTGELFF.